A single sample is the source of the 11 T cell receptor beta chains below, sequenced in a study of post-analysis software for immune sequencing data (dated by TCRdb to about 2015). Broad study findings and their caveats: Significantly higher frequencies in patients than in controls were found for five TRBV segments, including TRBV5-6, TRBV5-1 and TRBV20-1.

Their cognate antigens are unknown. Libraries were prepared through PCR. Data came from an Illumina HiSeq 2500. To reduce PCR and sequencing biases, unique molecular identifiers were built into the TCR beta cDNA libraries. TCRdb itself trimmed the public reads at Q25 with fastp, ran MiXCR and retained productive beta chains. Records with the same CDR3 protein are collapsed into one entry carrying the most frequent genes and DNA. Recorded for this sample are 750,000 to 950,000 distinct CDR3 sequences; more than 45% of them occurred a single time. Of the sample, 4.9% is held by the ten largest clones. The source material was blood. The source of these receptors is a girl under 18 with multiple sclerosis.

The chain employs TRBV7-9 and TRBJ1-4, with 9 bases aligning to TRBD1. CDR1 and CDR2 (germline): SEHNR, FQNEAQ (reference sequence). V lost 4 bases, J lost 8 bases, and 14 bases stayed unmatched. The CDR3 consists of 17 residues. This chain's CDR3 is CASSSVPGQGRQEKLFF. CDR3 bases: TGTGCCAGCAGCTCTGTCCCGGGACAGGGAAGGCAAGAAAAACTGTTTTTT.

Remarks on this clonotype: Germline is not matched at one junction end, which may reflect a read error. This chain connects TRBV7-7 to TRBJ2-1; 8 bases agree with TRBD2. This CDR3 contains 15 residues. Looked up from germline, CDR1 is SSHAT and CDR2 is FNYEAQ (reference sequence). CDR3: CASSASGGGNNEQFF. The DNA of the CDR3 is TGTGCTAGCAGCGCGTCGGGGGGGGGGAACAATGAGCAGTTCTTC.

The chain combines TRBV4-3 with TRBJ1-2; the match to TRBD1 covers 9 bases. Germline lookup yields CDR1 LGHNA and CDR2 YSLEER. CDR3 length: 17 residues. J lost 9 bases, V lost 3 bases, and 17 bases had no gene match. The CDR3 DNA follows: TGCGCCAGCAGCCACCCCCAGGGAGGGACAGGGACGAGGCGCTACACCTTC. As protein: CASSHPQGGTGTRRYTF.

The gene calls are TRBV20-1 and TRBJ1-1; 7 bases fit TRBD1. J gave up 5 bases and V 0 bases, and 6 bases lay outside the gene matches. The CDR3 spans 14 residues. Germline CDR1 and CDR2: DFQATT and SNEGSKA (reference sequence). The CDR3: CSARDLQGSTEAFF. DNA for the CDR3: TGCAGTGCTAGAGATCTACAGGGGTCGACTGAAGCTTTCTTT.

This chain uses TRBV29-1 with TRBJ2-7; the match to TRBD1 covers 8 bases. This CDR3 region has 14 residues. V gave up 4 bases and J gave up 1 base; unmatched junction bases: 6. Germline-derived CDR1 and CDR2 are SQVTM and ANQGSEA. The CDR3 nucleotides are TGCAGCGTTGCTACAGGGGGGCTTTCCTACGAGCAGTACTTC. Translating it yields CSVATGGLSYEQYF.

On this clonotype itself: A much bigger clone sits one base away, suggesting this may be a read error. The gene calls are TRBV29-1 and TRBJ2-4; either TRBD1 or TRBD2 may supply D (6 bases each). This CDR3 has 12 amino acids. Germline CDR1 and CDR2: SQVTM and ANQGSEA. V lost 5 bases and J 5 bases, leaving 10 bases between the germline ends. CDR3 in DNA: TGCAGCGTTTCGGGGGCCGAAAACATTCAGTACTTC. This sequence encodes CSVSGAENIQYF. The entire variable domain, with the rest obtained from reference TRBV29-1 and TRBJ2-4, is as follows: SAVISQKPSRDICQRGTSLTIQCQVDSQVTMMFWYRQQPGQSLTLIATANQGSEATYESGFVIDKFPISRPNLTFSTLTVSNMSPEDSSIYLCSVSGAENIQYFGAGTRLSVL.

The chain has TRBV21-1 and TRBJ2-4. TRBV21-1 is an annotated pseudogene. This CDR3 has 11 residues. The CDR3 nucleotides are TGTGCCAGCAGCATACACCCCATTCAGTACTTC. Protein sequence: CASSIHPIQYF.

The chain employs TRBV7-6 and TRBJ2-2; D remains unclear. The germline V gene encodes CDR1 SGHVS and CDR2 FNYEAQ. V dropped 4 bases and J dropped 6 bases, with 6 bases sitting between them. The CDR3 contains 12 residues. The CDR3 region has the DNA TGTGCCAGCAGCTCTTCGGCCGGGGAGCTGTTTTTT. Its translation is CASSSSAGELFF.

The rearrangement uses TRBV7-3 and TRBJ2-5, with 8 bases matching TRBD1. Germline V CDR1 and CDR2: SGHTA, FQGTGA. After removal of 5 bases from V and 2 bases from J, the junction contained 16 bases not matched to a gene. The CDR3 spans 18 residues. In DNA form, the CDR3 reads TGTGCCAGCAGCGTAGTCGTCCTGGGACAGGTCCCACAAGAGACCCAGTACTTC. Its protein product is CASSVVVLGQVPQETQYF. Based on the CDR3 plus reference TRBV7-3 and TRBJ2-5, the full variable domain is GAGVSQTPSNKVTEKGKYVELRCDPISGHTALYWYRQSLGQGPEFLIYFQGTGAADDSGLPNDRFFAVRPEGSVSTLKIQRTERGDSAVYLCASSVVVLGQVPQETQYFGPGTRLLVL.

This clonotype was counted once. The rearrangement joins TRBV4-3 to TRBJ1-6; D gene unclear. V lost 1 base and J 7 bases, leaving 5 bases between the germline ends. CDR1 is LGHNA and CDR2 is YSLEER in the germline V gene. CDR3 length equals 13 residues. CDR3 nucleotide sequence: TGCGCCAGCAGCCAAGTGCGGAATTCACCCCTCCACTTT. Translation gives CASSQVRNSPLHF.

This clonotype appeared a few times. The chain links TRBV20-1 to TRBJ1-5; a possible D gene is TRBD1 (5 bases). V was shortened by 4 bases and J by 2 bases, with 12 bases between the two germline ends. The germline CDR1 and CDR2 sequences are DFQATT and SNEGSKA (reference sequence). The CDR3 loop spans 14 amino acids. This CDR3 is CSAMMGGGNQPQHF. CDR3 coding DNA: TGCAGTGCTATGATGGGAGGGGGCAATCAGCCCCAGCATTTT.